A single sample is the source of the 3 T cell receptor beta chains below, sequenced in a study of vaccination effects on CD4 cells after COVID-19. Antigen-specific CD4+ T cell clonotypes were called by their expansion after viral peptide-pool culture in ViraFEST. Cells that had been cultured for ten to eleven days were the source of isolated CD4+ T cells. Two-dose vaccination with either BNT162b2 or mRNA-1273 was given to the participants. Antigens of these TCRs are unknown. The data were produced by immunoSEQ multiplex PCR, yet TCRdb's version contains in-frame clones alone and is incomplete. The sample holds roughly 63,000 clones, around 82% seen once. Sequenced material: CD4+ T cells from PBMCs cultured with HCoV-OC43 spike peptides, taken after COVID-19 vaccination. The subset was: HCoV-OC43 spike overlapping peptide pool stimulation. These receptors were taken from a human donor who received a COVID-19 vaccine.

The chain carries TRBV4-1 and TRBJ1-5; D gene unclear. The germline V gene encodes CDR1 MGHRA and CDR2 YSYEKL. Trimming cost V 1 base and J 6 bases, with 7 bases left between them. The CDR3 covers 13 residues. The CDR3 region is CASSQVGSQPQHF. CDR3 in DNA: TGCGCCAGCAGCCAAGTGGGGTCTCAGCCCCAGCATTTT.

The chain recombines TRBV27 with TRBJ1-1; the match to TRBD1 covers 7 bases. Germline values: CDR1 MNHEY, CDR2 SMNVEV (reference sequence). After removal of 5 bases from V and 0 bases from J, the junction contained 3 bases not matched to a gene. There are 14 residues in the CDR3. Here the CDR3 reads CASSPGTVNTEAFF. In DNA, the CDR3 is TGTGCCAGCAGTCCCGGGACAGTGAACACTGAAGCTTTCTTT.

The table lists this clone with a few counts. This chain joins TRBV4-1 and TRBJ1-6; D unclear. Per germline, CDR1 MGHRA and CDR2 YSYEKL. V was pared by 3 bases and J by 6 bases, with 3 bases between. There are 12 residues in the CDR3. CDR3 in DNA: TGCGCCAGCAGCCACCTTAATTCACCCCTCCACTTT. Residues: CASSHLNSPLHF.